This TCR beta chain was recovered during a study of cytomegalovirus exposure and HLA in healthy donors. Trimming removed 5 bases from V and 10 bases from J; junction bases left unmatched: 14. The CDR3 length is 17 residues. Per germline, CDR1 MDHEN and CDR2 SYDVKM. A note on this clone: Its antigen is not identified.

Both 60 Vbeta primers and 13 Jbeta primers went into the PCR. Libraries were prepared by immunoSEQ multiplex PCR; TCRdb keeps only in-frame clonotypes and omits some of them. The sample holds roughly 150,000 clones, over 60% seen once. Overall study results and limits: An analysis that was carried out later associated fewer than 20,000 TCR beta sequences with HLA alleles at 0.05 false discovery rate.

Donors showed nominal health when sampled, although they likely had unrecorded immune exposures. This sequence was found in a male donor in good health and CMV-seronegative. The chain carries TRBV28 and TRBJ1-6, with 10 nucleotides matching TRBD1. Sequenced input: PBMCs. CDR3 residues: CASSTLSLGTGVSPLHF. The DNA of the CDR3 is TGTGCCAGCAGTACACTATCCCTCGGGACAGGGGTCTCACCCCTCCACTTT.